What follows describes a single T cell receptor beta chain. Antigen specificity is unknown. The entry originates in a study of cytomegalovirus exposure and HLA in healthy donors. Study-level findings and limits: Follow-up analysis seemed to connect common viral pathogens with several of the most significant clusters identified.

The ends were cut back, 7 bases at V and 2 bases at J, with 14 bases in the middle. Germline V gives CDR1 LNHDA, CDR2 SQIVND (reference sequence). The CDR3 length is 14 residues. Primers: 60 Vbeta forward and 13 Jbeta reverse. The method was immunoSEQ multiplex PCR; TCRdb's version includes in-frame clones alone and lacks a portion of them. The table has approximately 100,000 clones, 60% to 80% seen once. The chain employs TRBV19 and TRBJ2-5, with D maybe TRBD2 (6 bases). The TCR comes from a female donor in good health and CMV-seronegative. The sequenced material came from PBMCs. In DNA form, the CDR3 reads TGTGCCAGTACCGGGGGAGGACGGCAAGAGACCCAGTACTTC. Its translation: CASTGGGRQETQYF.